The 11 T cell receptor beta chains reported below all come from one sample, sequenced in a study of shared T cell receptors in the human thymus. Only in-frame clones appear in the TCRdb table, and some are missing; sequencing was by immunoSEQ multiplex PCR. The sample records about 380,000 clones, about 95% being singletons. The specimen sequenced was thymocytes. The source of these receptors is a human donor.

This clone was picked up one time. The chain couples TRBV5-5 to TRBJ1-1, with 7 bases that match TRBD1. CDR3 length equals 12 residues. Germline V gene lookup returns CDR1 SGHKS and CDR2 YYEKEE (reference sequence). J was trimmed by 4 bases and V by 7 bases; bases with no gene match: 4. CDR3 residues: CASGQGGTEAFF. CDR3 in DNA: TGTGCCAGCGGCCAGGGGGGCACTGAAGCTTTCTTT.

This clone occurred once. The J gene is TRBJ2-6, the V gene TRBV28; D not certain. Germline-derived CDR1 and CDR2 are MDHEN and SYDVKM. Trimming stripped 6 bases from V and 3 bases from J, with 6 bases between. The CDR3 is 13 amino acids. The CDR3 spells CASRRLGANVLTF. Written as DNA, the CDR3 is TGTGCCAGCAGGCGCCTTGGGGCCAACGTCCTGACTTTC.

The V gene is TRBV29-1, the J gene TRBJ1-4; D might be TRBD1 (6 bases). Trimming took 0 bases from V and 4 from J, leaving 9 bases between them. The CDR3 loop spans 14 amino acids. Germline CDR1 and CDR2: SQVTM and ANQGSEA. CDR3 sequence reads: CSVEEHRDNEKLFF. For the CDR3, the DNA is TGCAGCGTTGAAGAACACAGGGATAATGAAAAACTGTTTTTT.

This rearrangement joins TRBV7-2 to TRBJ1-1, with a tentative D call TRBD1 (6 bases). Per germline, CDR1 SGHTA and CDR2 FQGNSA. CDR3 length: 15 residues. Trimming left V 0 bases short and J 0 bases short, with 8 bases between. The CDR3, as DNA: TGTGCCAGCAGCTTAGCGCAGGGGATGAACACTGAAGCTTTCTTT. Translated: CASSLAQGMNTEAFF. The full variable domain, in which reference TRBV7-2 and TRBJ1-1 provide the parts outside the CDR3, is GAGVSQSPSNKVTEKGKDVELRCDPISGHTALYWYRQSLGQGLEFLIYFQGNSAPDKSGLPSDRFSAERTGGSVSTLTIQRTQQEDSAVYLCASSLAQGMNTEAFFGQGTRLTVV.

This rearrangement joins TRBV29-1 to TRBJ1-4; no reliable D call. V was clipped by 3 bases and J by 2 bases, with 7 bases between them. CDR1 is SQVTM, CDR2 ANQGSEA, per germline. This CDR3 has 13 residues. As DNA, the CDR3 is TGCAGCGTTGAGTTGGGGACTAATGAAAAACTGTTTTTT. Translation: CSVELGTNEKLFF.

The CDR3 here is CASSLDWGRLETQYF. The DNA for the CDR3 is TGTGCCAGCAGCCTGGACTGGGGGAGGTTGGAGACCCAGTACTTC. This rearrangement joins TRBV7-6 to TRBJ2-5; perhaps TRBD2 as D (6 bases). V gave up 5 bases and J gave up 5 bases, with 18 bases separating them. The germline CDR1 and CDR2 sequences are SGHVS and FNYEAQ. This CDR3 comprises 15 residues.

The chain has TRBV7-2 and TRBJ2-5, with 13 positions matching TRBD2. V gave up 1 base and J gave up 1 base; unmatched junction bases: 6. Looked up from germline, CDR1 is SGHTA and CDR2 is FQGNSA. The CDR3 has 18 residues. The CDR3: CASSLGTSGRRSQETQYF. The CDR3 nucleotides are TGTGCCAGCAGCTTAGGGACTAGCGGGAGAAGGTCCCAAGAGACCCAGTACTTC.

This chain uses TRBV21-1 with TRBJ2-7; TRBD2, the table's D call, lacks a check against the DNA. TRBV21-1 is a recognized pseudogene. The CDR3 is 19 residues long. As DNA, the CDR3 is TGTGCCAGCAGCAACACAGTTCCCTCTCGCGGGAGGATTCTATACGAGCAGTACTTC. This encodes CASSNTVPSRGRILYEQYF.

The rearrangement joins TRBV2 to TRBJ2-1; 10 bases match TRBD2. V gave up 5 bases and J gave up 0 bases; unmatched junction bases: 10. CDR3 length equals 18 residues. CDR1 and CDR2 from the germline V gene are SNHLY and FYNNEI. For the CDR3, the DNA is TGTGCCAGCAGTCAGGTAGCGGGAGGCCCCAGCTCCTACAATGAGCAGTTCTTC. Protein: CASSQVAGGPSSYNEQFF.

The V gene is TRBV28, the J gene TRBJ2-7, with TRBD1 matching over 7 bases. The CDR3 sequence is 16 residues long. V lost 6 bases and J lost 1; bases outside the gene matches: 12. Germline V gene sequence: CDR1 MDHEN, CDR2 SYDVKM. The CDR3 protein is CASSSEAKGASYEQYF. For the CDR3, the DNA is TGTGCCAGCAGCTCAGAGGCCAAGGGGGCATCCTACGAGCAGTACTTC.

The chain links TRBV6-5 to TRBJ2-7; possibly TRBD2 for D (6 bases). V lost 6 bases and J lost 5, with 14 bases in between. The CDR3 totals 13 residues. Germline-derived CDR1 and CDR2 are MNHEY and SVGAGI. The CDR3 nucleotides read TGTGCCAGCAGAGAAGTGGAGGGAGACGAGCAGTACTTC. Its protein product is CASREVEGDEQYF.